A selection of T cell receptor beta chains follows, all from one sample in a study of identical twins. TCRdb reprocessed the 5' RACE reads via MiXCR and lists one record per CDR3 protein. The table has 200,000 to 250,000 distinct CDR3 sequences, approximately 7.1% seen once; the top ten hold 13% to 15%. These data also formed part of another study, on T cells expressing NK-cell markers.

Sequencing input: CD8+ T cells sorted from blood. These receptor sequences come from a woman aged 18-29 years in good health. Both conserved end residues are part of each CDR3. The D gene is left open where the match is weak. Clone size, where shown, is once, few, many, or a class for clones that have expanded.

TRBD2	NA	TRBJ2-5	TRBV14	CASSQDFGTSGQETQYF	TGTGCCAGCAGCCAAGATTTTGGGACTAGCGGACAAGAGACCCAGTACTTC
TRBD1	many	TRBJ2-1	TRBV12-3/TRBV12-4	CASSPRTGQNNEQFF	TGTGCCAGCAGTCCCAGGACAGGGCAGAACAATGAGCAGTTCTTC
TRBD1	NA	TRBJ2-7	TRBV2	CASSEGDRAAYEQYF	TGTGCCAGCAGTGAAGGAGACAGGGCAGCCTACGAGCAGTACTTC
TRBD2	few	TRBJ2-1	TRBV7-9	CASSRLAEQFF	TGTGCCAGCAGCAGACTAGCGGAGCAGTTCTTC
NA	many	TRBJ2-5	TRBV7-6	CASSLGGPNAETQYF	TGTGCCAGCAGCTTAGGGGGTCCGAACGCGGAGACCCAGTACTTC
NA	few	TRBJ1-1	TRBV7-8	CATRGPYGQAFF	TGTGCCACCCGGGGGCCTTACGGGCAAGCTTTCTTT
NA	many	TRBJ2-4	TRBV10-2	CASTMAPTVKHHPIQYF	TGCGCCAGCACCATGGCCCCGACGGTAAAACACCATCCGATTCAGTACTTC
TRBD2	few	TRBJ2-1	TRBV27	CASSPHLAGDSYNEQFF	TGTGCCAGCAGTCCACATCTAGCGGGAGACTCCTACAATGAGCAGTTCTTC
NA	many	TRBJ2-3	TRBV15	CATSRVKATDTQYF	TGTGCCACCAGCAGAGTGAAGGCGACAGATACGCAGTATTTT
TRBD2	NA	TRBJ2-7	TRBV7-9	CASSSPKGLEGSGEQYF	TGTGCCAGCAGCTCTCCCAAGGGACTAGAAGGATCTGGCGAGCAGTACTTC
TRBD2	many	TRBJ2-1	TRBV27	CASSFLAGGDNEQFF	TGTGCCAGCAGTTTCTTAGCTGGGGGGGACAATGAGCAGTTCTTC
NA	few	TRBJ2-5	TRBV29-1	CSVRGVRLQETQYF	TGCAGCGTGAGGGGGGTCAGGCTGCAAGAGACCCAGTACTTC
NA	few	TRBJ1-1	TRBV11-3	CASKGLPNTEAFF	TGTGCCAGCAAGGGCCTGCCGAACACTGAAGCTTTCTTT
NA	NA	TRBJ2-2	TRBV4-1	CASSQDRVGTGELFF	TGCGCCAGCAGCCAAGACAGGGTAGGAACCGGGGAGCTGTTTTTT
TRBD2	many	TRBJ2-7	TRBV6-1	CASGSSGSGYEQYF	TGTGCCAGCGGCTCTAGCGGGAGTGGGTACGAGCAGTACTTC
NA	few	TRBJ2-7	TRBV5-6	CASSLWGRSYEQYF	TGTGCCAGCAGCTTATGGGGACGCTCCTACGAGCAGTACTTC
NA	few	TRBJ1-1	TRBV20-1	CSARHYGDTEAFF	TGCAGTGCTCGACACTATGGGGACACTGAAGCTTTCTTT
NA	NA	TRBJ1-3	TRBV7-9	CASSSAVIGNTIYF	TGTGCCAGCAGCTCAGCTGTGATTGGAAACACCATATATTTT
NA	many	TRBJ2-7	TRBV7-2	CASSFSPTYEQYF	TGTGCCAGCAGCTTTTCTCCAACCTACGAGCAGTACTTC
NA	few	TRBJ2-2	TRBV20-1	CSATPRANTGELFF	TGCAGTGCTACGCCCAGGGCGAACACCGGGGAGCTGTTTTTT
NA	many	TRBJ1-2	TRBV6-1	CASNTQGGFGYGYTF	TGTGCCAGCAACACTCAAGGGGGGTTTGGCTATGGCTACACCTTC
NA	few	TRBJ1-2	TRBV6-1	CASSGGPVFYGYTF	TGTGCCAGCAGTGGGGGGCCCGTCTTTTATGGCTACACCTTC
TRBD1	NA	TRBJ2-1	TRBV6-5	CASSYSLTGDEQFF	TGTGCCAGCAGTTACTCCTTAACAGGGGATGAGCAGTTCTTC
NA	few	TRBJ2-7	TRBV6-2/TRBV6-3	CASDQGRRALEQYF	TGTGCCAGCGATCAGGGACGGAGGGCCCTCGAGCAGTACTTC
NA	few	TRBJ1-1	TRBV27	CAAGLTEAFF	TGTGCCGCGGGACTCACTGAAGCTTTCTTT
TRBD2	many	TRBJ2-1	TRBV11-2	CASSPGLAEQFF	TGTGCCAGCAGCCCGGGACTAGCCGAGCAGTTCTTC
TRBD1	NA	TRBJ1-4	TRBV7-9	CASSLGPGTGEDEKLFF	TGTGCCAGCAGCCTAGGGCCCGGGACAGGGGAAGATGAAAAACTGTTTTTT
NA	NA	TRBJ2-7	TRBV6-5	CASSSRDRSSYEQYF	TGTGCCAGCAGTTCTCGCGACAGGAGCTCCTACGAGCAGTACTTC
TRBD2	many	TRBJ2-1	TRBV3-1	CASSQASGGASEQFF	TGTGCCAGCAGCCAAGCAAGCGGGGGGGCCTCCGAGCAGTTCTTC
NA	many	TRBJ2-5	TRBV12-3/TRBV12-4	CASSIPGRETQYF	TGTGCCAGCAGTATACCTGGCCGAGAGACCCAGTACTTC
TRBD2	NA	TRBJ2-7	TRBV11-2	CASSRGGVREQYF	TGTGCCAGCAGCCGCGGGGGGGTACGAGAGCAGTACTTC
NA	NA	TRBJ1-6	TRBV27	CASTMGLFSPLHF	TGTGCCAGCACTATGGGCTTGTTTTCACCCCTCCACTTT
NA	NA	TRBJ2-6	TRBV12-3/TRBV12-4	CASSTPSAANVLTF	TGTGCCAGCAGTACGCCCTCCGCGGCCAACGTCCTGACTTTC
NA	NA	TRBJ1-2	TRBV4-1	CASSQIARPPGTRGYTF	TGCGCCAGCAGCCAAATAGCTCGACCCCCTGGGACTCGGGGCTACACCTTC
TRBD2	many	TRBJ2-3	TRBV5-5	CASSFEHRGADTQYF	TGTGCCAGCAGCTTCGAACACCGGGGGGCAGATACGCAGTATTTT
TRBD2	NA	TRBJ2-1	TRBV4-1	CASSQAIAGAEQFF	TGCGCCAGCAGCCAAGCCATAGCGGGAGCTGAGCAGTTCTTC
TRBD2	many	TRBJ2-1	TRBV7-9	CASRTSVSSYNEQFF	TGTGCCAGCAGAACTAGCGTAAGCTCCTACAATGAGCAGTTCTTC
NA	NA	TRBJ2-1	TRBV10-2	CASRPGRSSYNEQFF	TGCGCCAGCAGGCCGGGGCGGAGCTCCTACAATGAGCAGTTCTTC
NA	NA	TRBJ2-5	TRBV7-9	CASSRRGQETQYF	TGTGCCAGCAGCCGCAGAGGCCAAGAGACCCAGTACTTC